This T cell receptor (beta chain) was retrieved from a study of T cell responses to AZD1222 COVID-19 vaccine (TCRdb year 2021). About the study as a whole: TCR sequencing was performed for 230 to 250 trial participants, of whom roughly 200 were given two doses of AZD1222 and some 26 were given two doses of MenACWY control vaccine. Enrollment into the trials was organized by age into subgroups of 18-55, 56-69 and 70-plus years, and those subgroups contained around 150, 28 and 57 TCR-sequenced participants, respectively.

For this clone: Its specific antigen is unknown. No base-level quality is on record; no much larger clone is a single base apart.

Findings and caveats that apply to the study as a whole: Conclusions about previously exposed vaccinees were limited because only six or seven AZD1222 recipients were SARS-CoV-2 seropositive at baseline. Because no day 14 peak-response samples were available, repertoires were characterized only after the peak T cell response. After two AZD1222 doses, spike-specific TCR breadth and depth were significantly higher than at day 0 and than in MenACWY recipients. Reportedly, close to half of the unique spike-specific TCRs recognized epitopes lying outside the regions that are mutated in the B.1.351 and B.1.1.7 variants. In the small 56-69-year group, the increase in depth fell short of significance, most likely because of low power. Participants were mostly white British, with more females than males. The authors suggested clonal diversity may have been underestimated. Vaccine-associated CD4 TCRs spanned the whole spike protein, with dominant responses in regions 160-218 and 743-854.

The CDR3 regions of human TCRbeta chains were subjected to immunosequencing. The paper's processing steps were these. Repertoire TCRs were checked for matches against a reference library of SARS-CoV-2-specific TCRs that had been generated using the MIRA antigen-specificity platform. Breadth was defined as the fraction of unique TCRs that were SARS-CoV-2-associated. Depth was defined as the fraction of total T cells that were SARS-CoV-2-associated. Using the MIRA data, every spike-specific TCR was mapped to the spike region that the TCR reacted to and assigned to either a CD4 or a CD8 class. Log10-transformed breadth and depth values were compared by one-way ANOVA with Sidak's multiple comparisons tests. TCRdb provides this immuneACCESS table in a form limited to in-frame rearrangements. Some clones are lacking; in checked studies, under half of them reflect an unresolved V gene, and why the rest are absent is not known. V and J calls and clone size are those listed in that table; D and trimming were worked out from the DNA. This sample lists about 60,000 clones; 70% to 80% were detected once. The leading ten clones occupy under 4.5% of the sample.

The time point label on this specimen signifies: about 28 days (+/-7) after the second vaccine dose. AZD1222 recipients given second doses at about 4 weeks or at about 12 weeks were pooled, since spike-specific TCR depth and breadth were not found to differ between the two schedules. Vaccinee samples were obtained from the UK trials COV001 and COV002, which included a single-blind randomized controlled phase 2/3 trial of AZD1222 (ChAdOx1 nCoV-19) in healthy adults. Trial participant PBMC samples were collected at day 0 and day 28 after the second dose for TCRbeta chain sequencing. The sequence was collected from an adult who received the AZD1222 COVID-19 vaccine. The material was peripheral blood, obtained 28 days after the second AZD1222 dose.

In nucleotide form, the sequence is TGCGCCAGCAGCTCCGAACCGACAGGCTCCACTGAAGCTTTCTTT. It translates to CASSSEPTGSTEAFF. Recombination linked TRBV5-1 to TRBJ1-1; the D gene is possibly TRBD1, with 6 bases matching. As encoded in the germline V gene, CDR1 is SGHRS while CDR2 is YFSETQ. Measured from the cysteine to the phenylalanine, the CDR3 is 15 residues long. Only the CDR3 DNA is retained, 45 bases long and in frame from the first base. A distance of 16 bases separates the germline ends of V and J, which lose 3 bases and 4 bases respectively.